Listed below are T cell receptor beta chains from one sample, sequenced in a study of blood T cells in healthy people across ages. In TCRdb, the 5' RACE reads were re-called with MiXCR into one record per CDR3 protein. Of approximately 760,000 distinct CDR3 sequences listed, roughly 25% were seen once; the top ten hold under 9.5%. These data also formed part of another study, on T cells of mothers and their children.

Sequenced material: blood. Every receptor here comes from a boy between 5 and 17 years old in good health. Both conserved end residues are part of each CDR3. D genes are given only for firm matches.

NA	TRBV11-2	TRBJ2-5	CASSFFGGERETQYF
NA	TRBV7-9	NA	CASNPPEADHNEQFF
TRBD1	TRBV20-1	NA	CSATGTGSSYNEQFF
TRBD2	TRBV29-1	NA	CSVEPASGRAINEQFF
NA	TRBV7-9	NA	CAAPDEDNEQFF
TRBD1	TRBV4-1	TRBJ2-1	CASSLSPGQGVNEQFF
NA	TRBV10-2	TRBJ1-2	CASTASGLDYGYTF
NA	TRBV29-1	NA	CSALNRVNEQFF
NA	TRBV3-1	NA	CASSQSSHEQYF
TRBD1	TRBV7-9	TRBJ2-5	CASSPMGQEFQETQYF
NA	TRBV7-3	TRBJ2-2	CASSLRGAGNTGELFF
NA	TRBV20-1	TRBJ1-1	CSASQNTEAFF
TRBD1	TRBV2	TRBJ2-7	CASSELRAGGYEQYF
NA	TRBV9	TRBJ1-2	CASSVEPGRTYGYTF
NA	TRBV19	TRBJ1-2	CASSISGLNGYTF
TRBD2	TRBV12-5	TRBJ2-5	CASGRGWQETQYF
NA	TRBV4-2	TRBJ1-1	CASSQVIQTGTEAFF
TRBD1	TRBV3-1	TRBJ2-4	CASSPTGGRSTQYF
TRBD2	TRBV12-3/TRBV12-4	TRBJ2-3	CAGGTSGVNTQYF
TRBD1	TRBV4-1	TRBJ2-7	CASSQPTGSYEQYF
TRBD1	TRBV12-3/TRBV12-4	TRBJ2-2	CASSEDRGKNTGELFF
NA	TRBV9	TRBJ1-1	CASSVGGRTEAFF
TRBD2	TRBV5-1	TRBJ2-2	CASSLRREAANTGELFF
NA	TRBV29-1	TRBJ1-2	CSVYTQEPAPYGYTF
NA	TRBV7-9	TRBJ1-1	CASSSGTAVLNTEAFF
TRBD1	TRBV12-3/TRBV12-4	TRBJ1-5	CASRGTGISNQPQHF
NA	TRBV12-5	TRBJ2-3	CASLPRDTDTQYF
NA	TRBV20-1	TRBJ1-1	CSASWESDTEAFF
NA	TRBV7-2	TRBJ2-3	CASSLSGFPTTDTQYF
TRBD1	TRBV20-1	TRBJ2-1	CSAPDRGRRNAEQFF
NA	TRBV7-8	TRBJ2-2	CASSFENRVRAGELFF
NA	TRBV29-1	TRBJ2-5	CSGTVQETQYF
NA	TRBV6-5	TRBJ2-1	CASSYGGLEQFF
NA	TRBV3-1	NA	CASSPSTGVGEQYF
NA	TRBV27	NA	CASSLFAGVSYEQYF
TRBD2	TRBV20-1	TRBJ2-1	CSAGPREGPRNEQFF
NA	TRBV28	TRBJ2-7	CASSSGGAIYEQYF
TRBD2	TRBV9	TRBJ2-3	CASSGLAATSTDTQYF
NA	TRBV20-1	TRBJ2-1	CSASGVVEQFF
TRBD1	TRBV20-1	TRBJ2-5	CSARDRQGLEETQYF
NA	TRBV7-9	TRBJ1-4	CASSGESLFF
NA	TRBV12-3/TRBV12-4	TRBJ2-1	CASSLVTGIPYNEQFF
NA	TRBV20-1	TRBJ2-7	CSARVGDHEQYF
NA	TRBV20-1	TRBJ1-4	CSARSKGQHEKLFF
NA	TRBV4-2	TRBJ2-7	CASSQDFRSYEQYF
NA	TRBV4-3	TRBJ2-1	CASSQLAGIYNERFF
TRBD2	TRBV5-1	NA	CASSSGTSGIEEQFF
NA	TRBV20-1	TRBJ2-1	CSARDLDTYNEQFF
TRBD1	TRBV20-1	TRBJ1-4	CSAPKTGNQEKLFF
NA	TRBV12-5	TRBJ2-5	CASGSGGKSETQYF
NA	TRBV20-1	TRBJ2-5	CSARPGLQREETQYF
NA	TRBV4-1	TRBJ2-7	CASSQVPELREQYF
NA	TRBV12-3/TRBV12-4	TRBJ1-2	CASSLVAGAVVHGYTF
NA	TRBV11-2	TRBJ1-6	CASSLDTESSYNSPLHF
NA	TRBV5-4	TRBJ2-7	CASSNAYRAEQYF
NA	TRBV7-2	TRBJ2-2	CASSLNVLSNTGELFF
NA	TRBV27	TRBJ2-5	CASSWGSPETQYF
NA	TRBV29-1	TRBJ2-2	CVGGPSTGELFF
NA	TRBV16	TRBJ1-2	CASSQGPTGGYTF